This T cell receptor (beta chain) was sequenced during a study of response to subunit inactivated influenza vaccine. In TCRdb, the RT-PCR reads were re-called with MiXCR into one record per CDR3 protein. The data hold 650,000 to 800,000 distinct CDR3 sequences, with about a fifth observed a single time. The germline V and J ends were trimmed by 0 bases and 1 base, with 12 bases remaining between them. The CDR3 spans 17 residues. Germline V gene sequence: CDR1 LGHNA, CDR2 YSLEER. This TCR was sampled from a man aged 50 to 60 who received an inactivated influenza vaccine. The material was PBMCs from blood, obtained around 5 days after vaccination. The chain joins TRBV4-3 to TRBJ2-2, with unresolved D. For the CDR3, the DNA is TGCGCCAGCAGCCAAGACGTGAGCTCAAGGAACACCGGGGAGCTGTTTTTT. It translates to CASSQDVSSRNTGELFF.